A selection of T cell receptor beta chains follows, all from one sample in a study of blood T cell repertoires in COVID-19. Assay: immunoSEQ multiplex PCR; the TCRdb copy retains only in-frame clones and omits some. The sample lists around 140,000 clones; around 84% were seen once. The sequencing sample was made of peripheral blood. Every receptor here comes from a man aged 55-75 years with active or convalescent COVID-19. Both conserved end residues are part of each CDR3. A D gene is named only where the DNA matches it firmly. Rows may omit the clone size; those that give it use once, few, many or a size class.

D gene: TRBD1; J gene: TRBJ1-4; clone size: -; V gene: TRBV9; CDR3 protein: CASSVTPGGAQEKLFF; CDR3 DNA: TGTGCCAGCAGCGTCACGCCAGGGGGCGCGCAGGAAAAACTGTTTTTT
D gene: -; J gene: TRBJ2-4; clone size: -; V gene: TRBV4-3; CDR3 protein: CASSQDKPGRGVIQYF; CDR3 DNA: TGCGCCAGCAGCCAAGATAAACCCGGCAGGGGAGTCATTCAGTACTTC
D gene: -; J gene: TRBJ1-3; clone size: -; V gene: TRBV30; CDR3 protein: CAWSRGRTSGNTIYF; CDR3 DNA: TGTGCCTGGAGCAGAGGGAGAACCTCTGGAAACACCATATATTTT
D gene: TRBD1; J gene: TRBJ2-2; clone size: -; V gene: TRBV6-5; CDR3 protein: CASSYKTGDLFF; CDR3 DNA: TGTGCCAGCAGTTACAAAACAGGGGACCTGTTTTTT
D gene: -; J gene: TRBJ2-2; clone size: -; V gene: TRBV2; CDR3 protein: CASHRGYGELFF; CDR3 DNA: TGTGCCAGCCACCGGGGGTACGGGGAGCTGTTTTTT
D gene: TRBD1; J gene: TRBJ1-1; clone size: -; V gene: TRBV18; CDR3 protein: CASSKFRDREKSTEAFF; CDR3 DNA: TGTGCCAGTTCCAAATTCCGGGACAGGGAAAAGTCCACTGAAGCTTTCTTT
D gene: TRBD2; J gene: TRBJ2-3; clone size: -; V gene: TRBV5-1; CDR3 protein: CASSRRLAGGPTDTQYF; CDR3 DNA: TGCGCCAGCAGTCGGAGACTAGCGGGAGGGCCAACAGATACGCAGTATTTT
D gene: -; J gene: TRBJ1-2; clone size: -; V gene: TRBV4-3; CDR3 protein: CASSTRTVDTRGYTF; CDR3 DNA: TGCGCCAGCAGCACCCGGACAGTCGATACTAGGGGCTACACCTTC
D gene: -; J gene: TRBJ1-3; clone size: -; V gene: TRBV5-8; CDR3 protein: CASSLKSGNTIYF; CDR3 DNA: TGTGCCAGCAGCTTGAAATCGGGAAACACCATATATTTT
D gene: TRBD1; J gene: TRBJ1-4; clone size: -; V gene: TRBV18; CDR3 protein: CASSPDRQGRGEKLFF; CDR3 DNA: TGTGCCAGCTCACCGGATCGACAGGGAAGAGGGGAAAAACTGTTTTTT
D gene: -; J gene: TRBJ2-7; clone size: -; V gene: TRBV18; CDR3 protein: CASSPREGAVSYEQYF; CDR3 DNA: TGTGCCAGCTCCCCAAGGGAAGGGGCCGTCTCCTACGAGCAGTACTTC
D gene: -; J gene: TRBJ2-5; clone size: -; V gene: TRBV18; CDR3 protein: CASSHYQETQYF; CDR3 DNA: TGTGCCAGCTCACATTATCAAGAGACCCAGTACTTC
D gene: TRBD1; J gene: TRBJ2-2; clone size: once; V gene: TRBV24-1; CDR3 protein: CATADRGLDTGELFF; CDR3 DNA: TGTGCCACCGCGGACAGGGGGCTGGACACCGGGGAGCTGTTTTTT
D gene: TRBD2; J gene: TRBJ2-5; clone size: -; V gene: TRBV4-2; CDR3 protein: CASSPGLANIPGKETQYF; CDR3 DNA: TGTGCCAGCAGCCCCGGACTAGCGAACATACCGGGGAAGGAGACCCAGTACTTC
D gene: TRBD1; J gene: TRBJ1-4; clone size: -; V gene: TRBV11-2; CDR3 protein: CASGTGGNEKLFF; CDR3 DNA: TGTGCCAGCGGGACAGGGGGTAATGAAAAACTGTTTTTT